Following are 15 T cell receptor beta chains from one sample sequenced in a study of tumor and adjacent non-tumor tissue in lung cancer. Three rounds of nested PCR, following a modified ARM-PCR protocol, produced the TCRbeta library. Via MiXCR, TCRdb re-called the multiplex PCR reads, giving one row per CDR3 protein. The profile covers some 71,000 distinct CDR3 sequences, with approximately 77% appearing a single time and roughly a tenth taken by the ten largest. The template was RNA from unsorted bulk tissue. Sequencing was done on a sample of lung tumor tissue. These receptors were obtained from a woman between 40 and 55 years old with non-small cell lung cancer.

As regards this clonotype: This may stem from a read error, because a much larger clone lies one nucleotide away. The chain has TRBV20-1 and TRBJ2-3; 14 bases line up with TRBD2. Germline CDR1 DFQATT, CDR2 SNEGSKA (reference sequence). The CDR3 has 15 amino acids. Trimming at V came to 7 bases and at J to 2 bases, leaving 5 bases not matched to a gene. The CDR3 DNA reads as TGCAGTGGCCGGACTAGCGGGGGGCACACAGATACGCAGTATTTT. Its protein is CSGRTSGGHTDTQYF.

Comment on this clonotype: A read error may explain this, as a much larger clone is one base away. This chain uses TRBV14 with TRBJ2-4; 7 bases are shared with TRBD1. J gave up 15 bases and V 1 base, and 15 bases lay outside the gene matches. Germline V lookup: CDR1 SGHDN, CDR2 FVKESK. This CDR3 has 15 amino acids. The CDR3 coding sequence is TGTGCCAGCAGCCAAGCTAGCCCGACAGGGTCGAAGCGGTACTTC. This gives the protein CASSQASPTGSKRYF.

To note about this clonotype: The junction departs from the called germline gene at one end, perhaps through a read error. This chain uses TRBV11-3 with TRBJ2-2; no clear D gene. The V gene's germline CDR1 is SGHNT and CDR2 YENEEA. The CDR3 length is 13 residues. The CDR3 sequence is CTSSLADHGELFF. The CDR3 bases are TGTACCAGCAGCTTAGCCGACCATGGGGAGCTGTTTTTT.

About this clonotype itself: The germline gene is not matched at one end of the junction; a read error may be the cause. The chain links TRBV11-2 to TRBJ2-4, with 7 positions matching TRBD1. This CDR3 spans 14 amino acids. Germline values: CDR1 SGHAT, CDR2 FQNNGV. Here the CDR3 DNA reads TGTACCAGCAGTCGAATCGGGACAGAAAACATTCAGTACTTC. It yields the protein CTSSRIGTENIQYF.

About this clonotype: The junction departs from the called germline gene at one end, perhaps through a read error. V gene TRBV6-5 combines with J gene TRBJ2-2; D tentatively fits TRBD1 or TRBD2 (6 bases each). In germline, CDR1 is MNHEY, CDR2 SVGAGI. This CDR3 has 15 residues. CDR3: CASSYQGTDTGELFF. In DNA, the CDR3 is TGTGCCAGCAGTTATCAGGGGACTGACACCGGTGAGCTGTTTTTT.

For this clonotype: The junction departs from germline at one end; a sequencing error may be responsible. The chain recombines TRBV6-5 with TRBJ2-1; D possibly corresponds to TRBD2 (6 bases). The CDR3 length is 17 residues. From germline, CDR1 is MNHEY and CDR2 SVGAGI. The CDR3: CASSLSGYASSYNKQFF. CDR3 in DNA: TGTGCCAGCAGTCTTAGCGGCTATGCCAGCTCCTACAATAAGCAGTTCTTC.

Regarding this clonotype: Its ends do not fully match the called genes, so a read error is possible. The chain couples TRBV6-5 to TRBJ1-4; D perhaps matches TRBD1 (6 bases). The CDR3 extends over 15 amino acids. Germline V gene sequence: CDR1 MNHEY, CDR2 SVGAGI. CDR3 protein: CASSYTTGPNENLFF. Written as DNA, the CDR3 is TGTGCCAGCAGTTATACCACAGGGCCGAATGAAAACCTGTTCTTT.

The rearrangement joins TRBV24-1 to TRBJ2-5, with TRBD2 identical over 8 bases. This CDR3 comprises 13 residues. Germline CDR1 KGHDR, CDR2 SFDVKD. The junction had 7 bases not matched to a gene; V was cut back by 4 bases and J by 10 bases. The CDR3 DNA reads TGTGCCACCAGTGACGGGAGGGTAGGGATCCAGTACTTC. This translates into CATSDGRVGIQYF.

For this clonotype: Sequence at one end of the junction differs from germline and may be a read error. The chain links TRBV11-3 to TRBJ2-5, with 9 bases that match TRBD1. Germline V gene sequence: CDR1 SGHNT, CDR2 YENEEA. The CDR3 contains 17 residues. The CDR3 region is CANSLRQTGGYQETQYF. The CDR3 nucleotides read TGTGCCAACAGCTTAAGGCAGACAGGGGGATACCAAGAGACCCAGTACTTT.

Points on this clonotype: This may arise from a read error, as a much more abundant clone is one base away. This chain connects TRBV29-1 to TRBJ1-2; D is unresolved. The CDR3 has 13 amino acids. Germline-derived CDR1 and CDR2 are SQVTM and ANQGSEA. CDR3 in amino acids: CSVGDGRLYDYTF. Written as DNA, the CDR3 is TGCAGCGTTGGAGATGGACGGCTCTATGACTACACCTTC.

The V and J genes are TRBV6-5 and TRBJ2-1, with TRBD1 identical over 11 bases. From germline, CDR1 is MNHEY and CDR2 SVGAGI. The CDR3 sequence is 15 residues long. J lost 13 bases, V lost 4 bases, and 12 bases had no gene match. CDR3 in amino acids: CASSLAGTGGGEQFF. The CDR3 DNA follows: TGTGCCAGCAGTTTGGCCGGGACAGGGGGAGGTGAACAGTTCTTC.

To note about this clonotype: A junction boundary mismatches the germline segment, possibly from a read error. CDR3 coding DNA: TGCGCCTGCAGCTGGGACAAGGATCACGGATATGGCTACACCTTC. Residues: CACSWDKDHGYGYTF. The chain is built from TRBV5-1 and TRBJ1-2; weak D call: TRBD1 (6 bases). In germline, CDR1 is SGHRS, CDR2 YFSETQ. CDR3 size: 15 residues.

The genes are TRBV7-3 and TRBJ2-1; either TRBD1 or TRBD2 may fit D (6 bases each). Trimming left V 5 bases short and J 10 bases short, with 18 bases between. Germline CDR1 and CDR2: SGHTA and FQGTGA. The CDR3 loop spans 14 amino acids. The DNA of the CDR3 is TGTGCCAGCAGCCTCGGGATAGGGGGACTCGAGCAGTTCTTC. This codes for CASSLGIGGLEQFF.

This clonotype was seen just once. Mismatch with germline at one junction end may stem from a read error. The rearrangement uses TRBV5-6 and TRBJ2-2; TRBD2 agrees at 11 bases. The CDR3 has 15 amino acids. Per the germline V gene, CDR1 is SGHDT and CDR2 is YYEEEE. The CDR3 region is CVSRSGLAGTGELFF. The CDR3 DNA reads as TGTGTCAGCAGATCCGGACTAGCGGGCACCGGGGAGCTGTTTTTT.

A remark on this clonotype: A much more abundant neighbour one base away suggests this may be a read error. Without the conserved terminal phenylalanine or tryptophan, this CDR3 likely stems from a read error. The chain links TRBV20-1 to TRBJ1-1; no definite D call. The germline V gene encodes CDR1 DFQATT and CDR2 SNEGSKA (reference sequence). The CDR3 length is 13 residues. Trimming removed 7 bases from V and 3 bases from J, with 15 bases in between. CDR3 region: CSVRRPLYTEAFL. DNA of the CDR3: TGCAGTGTTAGGAGGCCTCTTTACACTGAAGCTTTCTTA.